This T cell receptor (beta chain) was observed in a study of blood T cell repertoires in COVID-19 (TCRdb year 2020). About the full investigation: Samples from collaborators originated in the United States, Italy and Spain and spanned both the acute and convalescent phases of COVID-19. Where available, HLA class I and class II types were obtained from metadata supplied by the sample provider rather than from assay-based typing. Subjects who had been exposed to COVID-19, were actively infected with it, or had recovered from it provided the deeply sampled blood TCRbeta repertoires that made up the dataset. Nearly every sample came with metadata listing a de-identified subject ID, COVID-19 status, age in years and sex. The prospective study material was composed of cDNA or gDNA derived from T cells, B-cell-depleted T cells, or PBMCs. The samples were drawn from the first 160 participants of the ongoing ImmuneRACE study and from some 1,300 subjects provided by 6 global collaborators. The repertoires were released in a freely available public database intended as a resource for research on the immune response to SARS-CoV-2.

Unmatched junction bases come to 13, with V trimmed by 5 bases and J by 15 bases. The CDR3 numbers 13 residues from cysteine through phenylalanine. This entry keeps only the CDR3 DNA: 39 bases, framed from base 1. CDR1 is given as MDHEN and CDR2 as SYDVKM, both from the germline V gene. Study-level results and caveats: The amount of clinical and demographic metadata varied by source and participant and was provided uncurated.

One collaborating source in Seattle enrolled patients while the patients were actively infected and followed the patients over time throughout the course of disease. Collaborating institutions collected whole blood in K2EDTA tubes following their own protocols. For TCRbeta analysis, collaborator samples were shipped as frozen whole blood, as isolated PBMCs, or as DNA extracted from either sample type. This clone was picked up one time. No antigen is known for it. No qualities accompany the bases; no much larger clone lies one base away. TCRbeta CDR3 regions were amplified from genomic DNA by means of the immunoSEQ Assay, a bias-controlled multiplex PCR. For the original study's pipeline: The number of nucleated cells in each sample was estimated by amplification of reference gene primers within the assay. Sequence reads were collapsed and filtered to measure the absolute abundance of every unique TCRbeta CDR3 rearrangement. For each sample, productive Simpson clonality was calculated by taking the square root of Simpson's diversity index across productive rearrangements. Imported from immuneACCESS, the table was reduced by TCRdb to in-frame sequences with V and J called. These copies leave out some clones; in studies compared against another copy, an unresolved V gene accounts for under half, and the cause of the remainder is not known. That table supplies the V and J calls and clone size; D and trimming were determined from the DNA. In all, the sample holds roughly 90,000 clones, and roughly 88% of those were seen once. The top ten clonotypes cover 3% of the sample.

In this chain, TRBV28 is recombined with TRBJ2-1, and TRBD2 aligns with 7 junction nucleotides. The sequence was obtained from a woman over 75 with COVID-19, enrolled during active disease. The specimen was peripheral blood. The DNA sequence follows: TGTGCCAGCAGTCGGTTTGCAGGCGAGCGGGGGTTCTTC. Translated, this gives CASSRFAGERGFF.